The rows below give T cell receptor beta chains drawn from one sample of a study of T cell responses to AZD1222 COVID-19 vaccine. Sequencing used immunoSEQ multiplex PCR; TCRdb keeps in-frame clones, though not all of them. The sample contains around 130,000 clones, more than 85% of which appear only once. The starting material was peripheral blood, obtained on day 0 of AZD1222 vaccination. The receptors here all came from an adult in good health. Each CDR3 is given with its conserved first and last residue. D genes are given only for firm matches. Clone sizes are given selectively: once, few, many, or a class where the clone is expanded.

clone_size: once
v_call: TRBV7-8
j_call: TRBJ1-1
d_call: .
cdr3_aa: CASSGGGNTEAFF
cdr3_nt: TGTGCCAGCAGCGGCGGGGGAAACACTGAAGCTTTCTTT

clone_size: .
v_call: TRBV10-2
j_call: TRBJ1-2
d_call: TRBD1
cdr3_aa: CASTGRDSSYGYTF
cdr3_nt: TGCGCCAGCACAGGTCGGGACAGTTCCTATGGCTACACCTTC

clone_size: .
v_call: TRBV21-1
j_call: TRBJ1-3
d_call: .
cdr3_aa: CASTGVTGIENTIYF
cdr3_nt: TGTGCCAGCACAGGGGTAACAGGGATTGAAAACACCATATATTTT

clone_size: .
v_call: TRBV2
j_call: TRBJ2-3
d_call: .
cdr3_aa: CASSEVGRGLTTDTQYF
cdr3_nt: TGTGCCAGCAGTGAAGTGGGCCGGGGGCTTACGACAGATACGCAGTATTTT

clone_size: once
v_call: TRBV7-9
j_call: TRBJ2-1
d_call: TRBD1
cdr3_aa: CASRVQGNEQFF
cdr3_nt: TGTGCCAGCAGGGTACAGGGGAATGAGCAGTTCTTC

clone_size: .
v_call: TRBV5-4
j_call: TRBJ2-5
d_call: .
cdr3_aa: CASSLAPIGETQYF
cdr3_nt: TGTGCCAGCAGCTTGGCCCCAATAGGAGAGACCCAGTACTTC

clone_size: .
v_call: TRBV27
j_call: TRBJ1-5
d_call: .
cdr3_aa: CASRPSAGYYSNQPQHF
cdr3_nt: TGTGCCAGCAGACCATCAGCCGGCTACTATAGCAATCAGCCCCAGCATTTT

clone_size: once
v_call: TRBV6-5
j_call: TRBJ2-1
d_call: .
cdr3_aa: CASSWDEQFF
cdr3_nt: TGTGCCAGCAGTTGGGATGAGCAGTTCTTC

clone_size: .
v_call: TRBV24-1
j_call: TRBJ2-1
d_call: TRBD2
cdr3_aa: CATSPGTTYNEQFF
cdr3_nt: TGTGCCACCAGTCCCGGGACTACCTACAATGAGCAGTTCTTC

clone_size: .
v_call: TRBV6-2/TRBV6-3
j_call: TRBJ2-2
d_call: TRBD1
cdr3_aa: CASSRTGHTNTGELFF
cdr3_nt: TGTGCCAGCAGTAGGACAGGGCATACGAACACCGGGGAGCTGTTTTTT

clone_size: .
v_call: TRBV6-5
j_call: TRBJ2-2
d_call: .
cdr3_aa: CASSYTYSHTGELFF
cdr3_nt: TGTGCCAGCAGTTACACTTACTCTCACACCGGGGAGCTGTTTTTT

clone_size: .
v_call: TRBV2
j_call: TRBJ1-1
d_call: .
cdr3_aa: CASLRTEAFF
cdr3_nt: TGTGCCAGCCTCAGGACTGAAGCTTTCTTT

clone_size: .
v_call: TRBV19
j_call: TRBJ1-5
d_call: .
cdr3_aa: CASSHRGYSNQPQHF
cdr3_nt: TGTGCCAGTAGTCACCGGGGTTATAGCAATCAGCCCCAGCATTTT

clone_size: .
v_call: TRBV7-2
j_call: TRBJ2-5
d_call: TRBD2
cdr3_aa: CASSLGASGRETQYF
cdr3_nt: TGTGCCAGCAGCTTAGGTGCTAGCGGCAGGGAGACCCAGTACTTC

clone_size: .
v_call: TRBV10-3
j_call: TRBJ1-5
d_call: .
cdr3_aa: CAISEGSSNQPQHF
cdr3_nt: TGTGCCATCAGTGAGGGCTCTAGCAATCAGCCCCAGCATTTT

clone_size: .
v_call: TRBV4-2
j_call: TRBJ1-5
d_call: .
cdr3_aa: CASSRDSQGSQPQHF
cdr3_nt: TGTGCCAGCAGCCGAGACAGCCAGGGAAGCCAGCCCCAGCATTTT

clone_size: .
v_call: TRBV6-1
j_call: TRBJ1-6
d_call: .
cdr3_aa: CASSEEGFINSPLHF
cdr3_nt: TGTGCCAGCAGTGAAGAAGGTTTTATTAATTCACCCCTCCACTTT

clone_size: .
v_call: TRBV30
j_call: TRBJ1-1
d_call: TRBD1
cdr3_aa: CAWRGQVLAFF
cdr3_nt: TGTGCCTGGAGGGGACAGGTTCTCGCTTTCTTT

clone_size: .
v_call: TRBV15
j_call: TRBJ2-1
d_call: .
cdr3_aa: CATSRGVGAYNEQFF
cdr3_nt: TGTGCCACCAGCAGAGGGGTGGGGGCCTACAATGAGCAGTTCTTC

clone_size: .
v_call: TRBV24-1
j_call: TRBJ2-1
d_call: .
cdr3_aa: CATSDRRGRPYNEQFF
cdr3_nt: TGTGCCACCAGTGATCGTCGGGGACGGCCCTACAATGAGCAGTTCTTC

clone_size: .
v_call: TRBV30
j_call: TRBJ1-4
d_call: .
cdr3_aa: CAWSVKATTNEKLFF
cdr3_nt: TGTGCCTGGAGTGTGAAGGCAACAACTAATGAAAAACTGTTTTTT

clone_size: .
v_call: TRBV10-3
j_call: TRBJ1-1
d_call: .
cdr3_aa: CAISESLDSSTEAFF
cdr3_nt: TGTGCCATCAGTGAGTCCCTGGACAGTAGCACTGAAGCTTTCTTT

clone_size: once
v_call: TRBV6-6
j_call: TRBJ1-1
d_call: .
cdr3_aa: CASSYGSSNTEAFF
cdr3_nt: TGTGCCAGCAGTTACGGTTCCTCGAACACTGAAGCTTTCTTT

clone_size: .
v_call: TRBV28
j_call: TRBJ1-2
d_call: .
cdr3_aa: CASSSGQGTYGYTF
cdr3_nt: TGTGCCAGCAGCTCCGGACAAGGCACATATGGCTACACCTTC

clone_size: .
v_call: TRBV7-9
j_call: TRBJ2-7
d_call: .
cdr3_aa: CASSLTRTYEQYF
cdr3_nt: TGTGCCAGCAGCTTAACCAGAACCTACGAGCAGTACTTC

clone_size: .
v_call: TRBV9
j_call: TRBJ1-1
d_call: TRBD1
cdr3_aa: CASSVATGTGYLSSDTEAFF
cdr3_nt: TGTGCCAGCAGCGTAGCGACCGGGACAGGGTACCTGTCGTCGGACACTGAAGCTTTCTTT

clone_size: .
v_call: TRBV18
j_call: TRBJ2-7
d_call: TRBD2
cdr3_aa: CASSLGLEVSYEQYF
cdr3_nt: TGTGCCAGCTCACTCGGACTAGAGGTCTCCTACGAGCAGTACTTC

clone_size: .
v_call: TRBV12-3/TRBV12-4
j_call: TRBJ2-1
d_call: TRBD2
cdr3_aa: CASSPTSANEQFF
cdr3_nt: TGTGCCAGCAGTCCCACTAGCGCCAATGAGCAGTTCTTC

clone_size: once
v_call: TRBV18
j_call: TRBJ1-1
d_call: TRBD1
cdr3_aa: CASSPTGGRNTEAFF
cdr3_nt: TGTGCCAGCTCACCCACAGGGGGGAGGAACACTGAAGCTTTCTTT

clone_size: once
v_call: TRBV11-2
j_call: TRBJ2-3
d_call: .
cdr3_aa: CASSLAGSGTDTQYF
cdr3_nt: TGTGCCAGCAGCTTAGCGGGATCTGGCACAGATACGCAGTATTTT

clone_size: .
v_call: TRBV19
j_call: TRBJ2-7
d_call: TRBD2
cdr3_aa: CASSIRLAGGYEQYF
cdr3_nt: TGTGCCAGTAGTATACGGCTAGCGGGAGGATACGAGCAGTACTTC

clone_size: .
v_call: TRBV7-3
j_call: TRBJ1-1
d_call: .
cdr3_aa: CASSQTGITTAFF
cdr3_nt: TGTGCCAGCAGCCAAACAGGGATTACTACGGCTTTCTTT

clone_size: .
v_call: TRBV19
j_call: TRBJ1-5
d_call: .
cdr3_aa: CASRVAGVFNQPQHF
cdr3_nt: TGTGCCAGTAGAGTGGCAGGGGTTTTCAATCAGCCCCAGCATTTT

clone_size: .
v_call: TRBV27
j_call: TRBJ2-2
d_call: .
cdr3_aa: CASRTGTGELFF
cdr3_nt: TGTGCCAGCAGAACCGGGACCGGGGAGCTGTTTTTT

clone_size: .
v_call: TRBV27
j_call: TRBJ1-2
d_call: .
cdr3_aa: CASRADPYGYTF
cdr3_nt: TGTGCCAGCAGAGCCGATCCCTATGGCTACACCTTC

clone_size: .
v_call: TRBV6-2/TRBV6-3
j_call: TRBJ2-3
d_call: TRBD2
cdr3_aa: CASSLAGRRTDTQYF
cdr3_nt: TGTGCCAGCAGTTTAGCGGGGCGGCGCACAGATACGCAGTATTTT

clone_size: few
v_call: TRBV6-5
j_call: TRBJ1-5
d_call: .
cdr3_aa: CASTESNLQPQHF
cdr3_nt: TGTGCCAGCACAGAGAGCAATCTTCAGCCCCAGCATTTT

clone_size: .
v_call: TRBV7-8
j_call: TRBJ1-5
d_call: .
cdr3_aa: CASNRRGGDQPQHF
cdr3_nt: TGTGCCAGCAACCGCAGGGGAGGGGATCAGCCCCAGCATTTT

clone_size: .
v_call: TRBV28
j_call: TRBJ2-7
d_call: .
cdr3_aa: CASCVQGRAHEQYF
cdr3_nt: TGTGCCAGCTGCGTTCAGGGGAGGGCCCACGAGCAGTACTTC

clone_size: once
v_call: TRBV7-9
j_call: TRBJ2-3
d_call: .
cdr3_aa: CASSLPRVGGTDTQYF
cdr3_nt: TGTGCCAGCAGCTTGCCTCGTGTGGGGGGCACAGATACGCAGTATTTT

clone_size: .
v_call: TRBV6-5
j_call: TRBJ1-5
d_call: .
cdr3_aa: CASSKTGGEDQPQHF
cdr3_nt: TGTGCCAGCAGCAAGACCGGAGGGGAAGATCAGCCCCAGCATTTT

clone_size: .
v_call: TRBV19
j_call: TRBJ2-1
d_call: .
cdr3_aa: CASSIPGNYNEQFF
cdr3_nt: TGTGCCAGTAGTATTCCCGGGAACTACAATGAGCAGTTCTTC

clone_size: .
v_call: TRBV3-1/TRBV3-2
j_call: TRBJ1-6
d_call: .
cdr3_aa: CASSQDLANSPLHF
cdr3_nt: TGTGCCAGCAGCCAAGATCTGGCAAATTCACCCCTCCACTTT

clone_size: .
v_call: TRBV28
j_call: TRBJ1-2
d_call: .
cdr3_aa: CASSSRDYGYTF
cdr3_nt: TGTGCCAGCAGTTCGAGGGACTATGGCTACACCTTC

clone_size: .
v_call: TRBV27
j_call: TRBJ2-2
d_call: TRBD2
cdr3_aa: CASSLGNSGRTGELFF
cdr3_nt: TGTGCCAGCAGTTTAGGCAATAGCGGGAGGACCGGGGAGCTGTTTTTT

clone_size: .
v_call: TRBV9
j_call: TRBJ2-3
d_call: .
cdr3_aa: CASSPGTADTQYF
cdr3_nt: TGTGCCAGCAGCCCGGGCACGGCGGATACGCAGTATTTT

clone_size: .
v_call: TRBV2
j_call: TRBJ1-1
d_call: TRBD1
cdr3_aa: CASSGTGGIRTEAFF
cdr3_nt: TGTGCCAGCAGTGGGACAGGGGGGATTAGGACTGAAGCTTTCTTT

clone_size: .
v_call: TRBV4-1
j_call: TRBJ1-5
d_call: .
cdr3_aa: CASSHRGSNQPQHF
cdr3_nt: TGCGCCAGCAGCCACAGGGGCAGCAATCAGCCCCAGCATTTT

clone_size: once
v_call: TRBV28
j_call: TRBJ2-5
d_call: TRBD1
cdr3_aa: CASSEQGAEQETQYF
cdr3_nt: TGTGCCAGCAGTGAACAGGGGGCGGAACAAGAGACCCAGTACTTC

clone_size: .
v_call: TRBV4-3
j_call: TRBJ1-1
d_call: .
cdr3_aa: CASSQGRGLNTEAFF
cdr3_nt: TGCGCCAGCAGCCAAGGAAGGGGTTTGAACACTGAAGCTTTCTTT

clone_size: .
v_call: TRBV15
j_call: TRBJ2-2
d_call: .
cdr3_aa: CATSWDRNTGELFF
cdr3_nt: TGTGCCACCAGCTGGGACCGTAACACCGGGGAGCTGTTTTTT

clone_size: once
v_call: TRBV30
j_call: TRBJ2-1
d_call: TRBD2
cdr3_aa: CACGGGLATSGTRSYNEQFF
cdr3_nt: TGTGCCTGCGGGGGGGGTTTGGCGACCTCTGGCACCCGCTCCTACAATGAGCAGTTCTTC